This T cell receptor (beta chain) was profiled in a study of blood T cell repertoires in COVID-19. Study information: Sites across the United States, Italy and Spain contributed samples from acute and convalescent COVID-19. From T cells, B-cell-depleted T cells, or PBMCs came the material, which was cDNA or gDNA.

Authors' methods: Reference gene primer amplification gave estimated nucleated cell counts. Measured with immunoSEQ multiplex PCR; TCRdb has only the in-frame clones, and not every one. That table is the source of V, J and clone size, and D and trimming were worked out from the DNA. The top ten clones hold about 6.5% of a sample with 200,000 or so clones, around 90% of them seen once. The germline V and J ends were trimmed by 0 bases and 0 bases, with 8 bases remaining between them. This CDR3 has 15 amino acids. Germline CDR1 is LNHDA and CDR2 is SQIVND (reference sequence). This TCR came from a man aged 60 to 75 who had recovered from COVID-19. The V and J genes are TRBV19 and TRBJ1-1; D call uncertain. Sequenced: peripheral blood. Here the CDR3 DNA reads TGTGCCAGTAGTATAGAGCGGGGTCTGAACACTGAAGCTTTCTTT. Its protein product is CASSIERGLNTEAFF. Together with reference TRBV19 and TRBJ1-1, the CDR3 gives the full variable domain: DGGITQSPKYLFRKEGQNVTLSCEQNLNHDAMYWYRQDPGQGLRLIYYSQIVNDFQKGDIAEGYSVSREKKESFPLTVTSAQKNPTAFYLCASSIERGLNTEAFFGQGTRLTVV.